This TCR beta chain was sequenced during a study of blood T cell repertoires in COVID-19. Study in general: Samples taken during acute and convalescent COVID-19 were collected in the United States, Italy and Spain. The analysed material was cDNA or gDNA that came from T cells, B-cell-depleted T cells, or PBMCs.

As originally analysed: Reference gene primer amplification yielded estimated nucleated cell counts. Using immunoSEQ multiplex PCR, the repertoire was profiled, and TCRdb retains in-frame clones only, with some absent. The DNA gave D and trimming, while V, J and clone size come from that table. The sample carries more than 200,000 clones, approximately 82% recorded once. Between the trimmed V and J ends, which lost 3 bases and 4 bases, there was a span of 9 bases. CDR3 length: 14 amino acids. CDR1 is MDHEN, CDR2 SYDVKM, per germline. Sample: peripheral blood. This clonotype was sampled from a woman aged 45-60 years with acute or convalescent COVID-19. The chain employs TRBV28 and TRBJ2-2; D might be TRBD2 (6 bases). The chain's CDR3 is CASSLAGSTGELFF. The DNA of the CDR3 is TGTGCCAGCAGTTTGGCCGGGAGCACCGGGGAGCTGTTTTTT. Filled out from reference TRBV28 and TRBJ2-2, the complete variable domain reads DVKVTQSSRYLVKRTGEKVFLECVQDMDHENMFWYRQDPGLGLRLIYFSYDVKMKEKGDIPEGYSVSREKKERFSLILESASTNQTSMYLCASSLAGSTGELFFGEGSRLTVL.